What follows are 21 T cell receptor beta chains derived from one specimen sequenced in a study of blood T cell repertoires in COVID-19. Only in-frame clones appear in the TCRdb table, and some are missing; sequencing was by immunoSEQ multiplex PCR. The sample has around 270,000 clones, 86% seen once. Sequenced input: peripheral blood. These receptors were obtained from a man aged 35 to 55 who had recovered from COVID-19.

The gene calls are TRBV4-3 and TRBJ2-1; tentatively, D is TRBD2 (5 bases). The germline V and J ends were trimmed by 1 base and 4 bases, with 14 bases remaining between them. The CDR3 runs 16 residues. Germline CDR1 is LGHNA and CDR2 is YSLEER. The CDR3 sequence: CASSQGRSGKYNEQFF. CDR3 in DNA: TGCGCCAGCAGCCAAGGAAGGAGCGGAAAGTACAATGAGCAGTTCTTC.

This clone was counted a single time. CDR3 residues: CASSFGTDQETQYF. CDR3 DNA: TGTGCCAGCAGCTTTGGGACAGATCAAGAGACCCAGTACTTC. The rearrangement joins TRBV7-8 to TRBJ2-5, with TRBD1 identical over 7 bases. Germline V gives CDR1 SGHVS, CDR2 FQNEAQ. CDR3 length equals 14 residues. The ends lost 3 bases at V and 2 bases at J; junction bases unmatched: 3.

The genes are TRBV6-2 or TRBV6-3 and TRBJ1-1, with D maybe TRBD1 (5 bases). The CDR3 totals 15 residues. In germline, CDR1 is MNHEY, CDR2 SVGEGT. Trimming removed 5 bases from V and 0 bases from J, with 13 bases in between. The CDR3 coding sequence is TGTGCCAGCAGTCAACCCGGAGGGGTGAACACTGAAGCTTTCTTT. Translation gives CASSQPGGVNTEAFF.

This chain's CDR3 is CASSLYTRDRGRAANSPLHF. The CDR3 DNA follows: TGTGCCAGCAGCCTTTACACACGGGACAGGGGGCGCGCGGCGAATTCACCCCTCCACTTT. The chain carries TRBV13 and TRBJ1-6; TRBD1 matches 12 bases. In germline, CDR1 is PRHDT, CDR2 FYEKMQ (reference sequence). V dropped 5 bases and J dropped 7; count of bases not matched to a gene: 18. This CDR3 is 20 amino acids long.

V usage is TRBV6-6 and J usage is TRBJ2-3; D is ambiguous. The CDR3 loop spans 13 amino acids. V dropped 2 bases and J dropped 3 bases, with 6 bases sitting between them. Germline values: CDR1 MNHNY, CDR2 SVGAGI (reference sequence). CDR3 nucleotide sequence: TGTGCCAGCAGTTACGGAGTGACAGATACGCAGTATTTT. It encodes CASSYGVTDTQYF.

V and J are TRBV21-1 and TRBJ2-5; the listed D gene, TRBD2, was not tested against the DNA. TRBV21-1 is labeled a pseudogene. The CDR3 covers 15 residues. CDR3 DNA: TGTGCCAGCACACCCCCCGGGGGGGCCAGAGAGACCCAGTACTTC. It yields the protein CASTPPGGARETQYF.

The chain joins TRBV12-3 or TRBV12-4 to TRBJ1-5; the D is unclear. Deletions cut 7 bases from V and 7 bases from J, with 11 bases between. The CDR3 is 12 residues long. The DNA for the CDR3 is TGTGCCAGCAACTTTCTAGGACAGCCCCAGCATTTT. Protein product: CASNFLGQPQHF.

CDR3 in DNA: TGTGCCAGCAGCCCCCGGGACAGGGGCACAGATACGCAGTATTTT. It codes for CASSPRDRGTDTQYF. This chain joins TRBV5-4 and TRBJ2-3; TRBD1 agrees at 9 bases. Per the germline V gene, CDR1 is SGHNT and CDR2 is YYREEE (reference sequence). J gave up 1 base and V 4 bases, and 4 bases lay outside the gene matches. The CDR3 consists of 15 residues. Based on the CDR3 plus reference TRBV5-4 and TRBJ2-3, the full variable domain is ETGVTQSPTHLIKTRGQQVTLRCSSQSGHNTVSWYQQALGQGPQFIFQYYREEENGRGNFPPRFSGLQFPNYSSELNVNALELDDSALYLCASSPRDRGTDTQYFGPGTRLTVL.

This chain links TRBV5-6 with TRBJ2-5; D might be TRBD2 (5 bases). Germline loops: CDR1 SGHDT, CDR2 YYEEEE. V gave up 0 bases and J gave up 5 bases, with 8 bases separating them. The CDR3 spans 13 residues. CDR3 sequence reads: CASSLAGIETQYF. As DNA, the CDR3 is TGTGCCAGCAGCTTGGCCGGGATCGAGACCCAGTACTTC. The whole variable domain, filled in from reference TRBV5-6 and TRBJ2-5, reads DAGVTQSPTHLIKTRGQQVTLRCSPKSGHDTVSWYQQALGQGPQFIFQYYEEEERQRGNFPDRFSGHQFPNYSSELNVNALLLGDSALYLCASSLAGIETQYFGPGTRLLVL.

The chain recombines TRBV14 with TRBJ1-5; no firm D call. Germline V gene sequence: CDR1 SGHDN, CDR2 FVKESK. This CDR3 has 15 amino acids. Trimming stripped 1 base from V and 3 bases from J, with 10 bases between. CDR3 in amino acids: CASSQGAGYNQPQHF. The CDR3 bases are TGTGCCAGCAGCCAAGGGGCGGGGTACAATCAGCCCCAGCATTTT.

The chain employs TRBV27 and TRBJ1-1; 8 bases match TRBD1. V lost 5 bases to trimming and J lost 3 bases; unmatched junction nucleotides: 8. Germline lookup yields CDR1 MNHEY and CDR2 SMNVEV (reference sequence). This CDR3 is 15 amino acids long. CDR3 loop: CASSPSYRGDTEAFF. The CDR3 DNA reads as TGTGCCAGCAGTCCATCCTACAGGGGGGACACTGAAGCTTTCTTT.

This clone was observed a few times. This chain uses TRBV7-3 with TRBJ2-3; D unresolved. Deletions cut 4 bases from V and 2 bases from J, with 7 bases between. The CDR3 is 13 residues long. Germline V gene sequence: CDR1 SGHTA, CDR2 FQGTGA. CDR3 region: CASSSGATDTQYF. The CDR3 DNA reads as TGTGCCAGCAGCTCTGGAGCCACAGATACGCAGTATTTT.

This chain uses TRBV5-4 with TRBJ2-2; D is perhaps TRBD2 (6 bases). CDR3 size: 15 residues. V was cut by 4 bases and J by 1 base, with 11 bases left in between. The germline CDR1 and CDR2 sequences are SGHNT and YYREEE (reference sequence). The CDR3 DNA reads TGTGCCAGCAGCAGGGGACTCCTGAACACCGGGGAGCTGTTTTTT. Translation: CASSRGLLNTGELFF. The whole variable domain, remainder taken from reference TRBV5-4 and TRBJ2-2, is ETGVTQSPTHLIKTRGQQVTLRCSSQSGHNTVSWYQQALGQGPQFIFQYYREEENGRGNFPPRFSGLQFPNYSSELNVNALELDDSALYLCASSRGLLNTGELFFGEGSRLTVL.

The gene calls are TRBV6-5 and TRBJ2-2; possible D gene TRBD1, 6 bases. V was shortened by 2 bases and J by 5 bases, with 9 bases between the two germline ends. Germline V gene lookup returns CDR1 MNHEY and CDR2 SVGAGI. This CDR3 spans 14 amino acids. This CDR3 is CASSYDRTTGELFF. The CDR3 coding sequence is TGTGCCAGCAGTTACGACAGGACGACCGGGGAGCTGTTTTTT.

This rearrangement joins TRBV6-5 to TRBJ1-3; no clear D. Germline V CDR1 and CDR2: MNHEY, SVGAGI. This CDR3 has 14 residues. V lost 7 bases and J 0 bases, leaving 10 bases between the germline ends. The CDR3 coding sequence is TGTGCCAGCACCCCCGGGTACTCTGGAAACACCATATATTTT. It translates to CASTPGYSGNTIYF.

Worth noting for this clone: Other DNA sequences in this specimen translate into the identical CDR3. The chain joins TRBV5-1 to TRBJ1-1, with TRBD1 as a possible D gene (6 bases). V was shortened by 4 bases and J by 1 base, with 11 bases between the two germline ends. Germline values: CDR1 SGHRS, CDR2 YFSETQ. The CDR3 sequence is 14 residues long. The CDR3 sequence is CASSRDRQNTEAFF. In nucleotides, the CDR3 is TGCGCCAGCAGCAGAGACAGGCAGAACACTGAAGCTTTCTTT. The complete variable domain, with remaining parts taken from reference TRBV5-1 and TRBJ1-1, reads KAGVTQTPRYLIKTRGQQVTLSCSPISGHRSVSWYQQTPGQGLQFLFEYFSETQRNKGNFPGRFSGRQFSNSRSEMNVSTLELGDSALYLCASSRDRQNTEAFFGQGTRLTVV.

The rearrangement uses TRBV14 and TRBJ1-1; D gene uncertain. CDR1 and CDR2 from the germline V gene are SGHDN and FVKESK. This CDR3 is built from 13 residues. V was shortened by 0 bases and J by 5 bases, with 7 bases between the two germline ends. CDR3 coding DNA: TGTGCCAGCAGCCAAGAGAGGATAACTGAAGCTTTCTTT. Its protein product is CASSQERITEAFF.

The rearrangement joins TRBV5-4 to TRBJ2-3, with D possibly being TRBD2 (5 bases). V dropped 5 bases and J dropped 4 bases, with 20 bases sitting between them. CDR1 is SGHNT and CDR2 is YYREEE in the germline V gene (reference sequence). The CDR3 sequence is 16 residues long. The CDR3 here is CASSSRTGPAADTQYF. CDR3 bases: TGTGCCAGCAGTTCCCGGACTGGGCCCGCGGCAGATACGCAGTATTTT.

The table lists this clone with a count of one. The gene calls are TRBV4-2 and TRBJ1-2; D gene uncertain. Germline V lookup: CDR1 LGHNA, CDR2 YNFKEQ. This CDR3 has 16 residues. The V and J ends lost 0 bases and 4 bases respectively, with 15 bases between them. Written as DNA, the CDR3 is TGTGCCAGCAGCCAAGATCGACGCGGGAGCTCCTATGGCTACACCTTC. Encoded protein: CASSQDRRGSSYGYTF.

In DNA, the CDR3 is TGTGCCAGCAGCGTTCCCACACGGGATGAGCAGTTCTTC. Translating gives CASSVPTRDEQFF. The gene calls are TRBV5-6 and TRBJ2-1; D gene ambiguous. Germline lookup yields CDR1 SGHDT and CDR2 YYEEEE. Trimming shortened V by 4 bases and J by 8 bases, and 13 bases separated the two germline ends. The CDR3 consists of 13 residues.

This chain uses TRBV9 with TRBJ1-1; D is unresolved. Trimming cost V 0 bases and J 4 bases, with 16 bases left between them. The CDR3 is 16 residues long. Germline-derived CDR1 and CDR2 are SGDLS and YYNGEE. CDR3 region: CASSVGGGPGVTEAFF. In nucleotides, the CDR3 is TGTGCCAGCAGCGTAGGGGGAGGGCCTGGGGTCACTGAAGCTTTCTTT.